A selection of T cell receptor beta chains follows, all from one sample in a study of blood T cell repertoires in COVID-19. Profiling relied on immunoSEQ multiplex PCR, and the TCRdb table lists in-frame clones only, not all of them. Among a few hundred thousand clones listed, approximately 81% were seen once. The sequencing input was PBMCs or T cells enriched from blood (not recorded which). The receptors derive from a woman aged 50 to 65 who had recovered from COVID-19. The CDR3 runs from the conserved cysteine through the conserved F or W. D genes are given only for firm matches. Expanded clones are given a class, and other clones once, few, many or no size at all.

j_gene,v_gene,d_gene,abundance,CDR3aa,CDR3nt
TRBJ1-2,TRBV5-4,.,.,CASSLISGRPIYGYTF,TGTGCCAGCAGCTTGATTTCCGGCAGGCCCATCTATGGCTACACCTTC
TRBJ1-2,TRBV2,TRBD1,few,CASSGIDRVRGYTF,TGTGCCAGCAGTGGGATAGACAGGGTTCGGGGCTACACCTTC
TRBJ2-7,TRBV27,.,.,CASSPRGGFSPFSYEQYF,TGTGCCAGCAGCCCTAGGGGGGGATTTAGCCCCTTCTCCTACGAGCAGTACTTC
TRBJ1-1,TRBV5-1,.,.,CASSLDVGQDGVAFF,TGCGCCAGCAGCTTGGACGTGGGCCAAGACGGCGTAGCTTTCTTT
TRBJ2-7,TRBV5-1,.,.,CASSPLADPYEQYF,TGCGCCAGCAGCCCCCTCGCGGATCCCTACGAGCAGTACTTC
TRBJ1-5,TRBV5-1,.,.,CASAQSSGSNQPQHF,TGCGCCAGCGCCCAAAGCTCGGGTAGCAATCAGCCCCAGCATTTT
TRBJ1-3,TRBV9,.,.,CASSVDYGSGNTIYF,TGTGCCAGCAGCGTAGATTACGGCTCTGGAAACACCATATATTTT
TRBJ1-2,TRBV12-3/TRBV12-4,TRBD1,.,CASSWTGNGYTF,TGTGCCAGCAGTTGGACAGGGAATGGCTACACCTTC
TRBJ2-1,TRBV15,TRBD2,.,CATSSRSSGGRSYNEQFF,TGTGCCACCAGCAGCCGATCTAGCGGGGGCCGCTCCTACAATGAGCAGTTCTTC
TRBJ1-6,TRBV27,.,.,CASRYRSTHSPLHF,TGTGCCAGCAGATACAGGAGTACCCATTCACCCCTCCACTTT
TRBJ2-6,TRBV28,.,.,CASSYTDSGANVLTF,TGTGCCAGCAGTTACACCGACTCTGGGGCCAACGTCCTGACTTTC
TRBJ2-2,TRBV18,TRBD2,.,CASSRRGSSTGELFF,TGTGCCAGCTCACGGCGGGGGAGTTCCACCGGGGAGCTGTTTTTT
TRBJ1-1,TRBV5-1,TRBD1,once,CASRFTGGDRNTEAFF,TGCGCCAGCAGATTTACAGGGGGGGACAGGAACACTGAAGCTTTCTTT
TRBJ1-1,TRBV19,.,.,CASSILNTAEAFF,TGTGCCAGTAGTATCCTTAATACGGCTGAAGCTTTCTTT
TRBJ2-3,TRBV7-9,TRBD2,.,CASSSKKGSGGPRTNTQYF,TGTGCCAGCAGCTCTAAAAAAGGCAGCGGGGGCCCCCGTACGAATACGCAGTATTTT
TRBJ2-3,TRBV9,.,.,CASSSRTLSTDTQYF,TGTGCCAGCAGCTCTCGGACTCTCTCCACAGATACGCAGTATTTT
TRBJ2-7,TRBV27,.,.,CASSGTAAYEQYF,TGTGCCAGCAGCGGTACTGCCGCCTACGAGCAGTACTTC
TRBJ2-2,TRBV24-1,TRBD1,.,CATSDLTGVGTGELFF,TGTGCCACCAGTGACTTGACAGGGGTGGGGACCGGGGAGCTGTTTTTT
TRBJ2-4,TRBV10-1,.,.,CASSDTAAKNIQYF,TGCGCCAGCAGTGATACCGCGGCCAAAAACATTCAGTACTTC
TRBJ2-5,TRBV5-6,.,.,CASSLSGSAWETQYF,TGTGCCAGCAGCTTGTCTGGCAGCGCCTGGGAGACCCAGTACTTC
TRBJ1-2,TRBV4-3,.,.,CASSQAPPGVGGYTF,TGCGCCAGCAGCCAAGCCCCCCCAGGGGTCGGTGGCTACACCTTC
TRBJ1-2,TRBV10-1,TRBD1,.,CAILTGTYGYTF,TGCGCCATTCTGACAGGGACCTATGGCTACACCTTC
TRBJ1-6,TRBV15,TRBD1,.,CATSRWGQGSPLHF,TGTGCCACCAGCAGATGGGGACAGGGGTCACCCCTCCACTTT
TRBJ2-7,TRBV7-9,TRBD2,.,CASSPGGTSGLAGEQYF,TGTGCCAGCAGCCCTGGGGGGACTAGCGGGTTAGCTGGTGAGCAGTACTTC
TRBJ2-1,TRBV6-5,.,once,CASKMDRSSYNEQFF,TGTGCCAGCAAGATGGACAGATCTTCCTACAATGAGCAGTTCTTC
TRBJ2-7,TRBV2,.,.,CASSVSRYEQYF,TGTGCCAGCAGTGTATCGAGGTACGAGCAGTACTTC
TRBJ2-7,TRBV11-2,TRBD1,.,CASTLMRATGGEQYF,TGTGCCAGCACCCTAATGAGGGCCACAGGGGGCGAGCAGTACTTC
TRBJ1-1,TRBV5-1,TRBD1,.,CASSLGQVLGTEAFF,TGCGCCAGCAGCTTAGGACAGGTCTTGGGGACTGAAGCTTTCTTT
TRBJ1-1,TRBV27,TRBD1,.,CASSSLRQGANTEAFF,TGTGCCAGCAGTTCACTTAGACAGGGGGCAAACACTGAAGCTTTCTTT
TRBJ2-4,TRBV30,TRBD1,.,CAWTGGWNIQYF,TGTGCCTGGACAGGGGGCTGGAACATTCAGTACTTC
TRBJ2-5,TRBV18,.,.,CASSPLPVGGGAETQYF,TGTGCCAGCTCACCACTTCCCGTGGGTGGAGGGGCAGAGACCCAGTACTTC
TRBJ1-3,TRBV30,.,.,CAWSEGGASGNTIYF,TGTGCCTGGAGTGAGGGGGGGGCCTCTGGAAACACCATATATTTT
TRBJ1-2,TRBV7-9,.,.,CASSLTWGGGYGYTF,TGTGCCAGCAGCCTGACGTGGGGCGGGGGCTATGGCTACACCTTC
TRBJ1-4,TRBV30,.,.,CAWSKGGSNEKLFF,TGTGCCTGGAGCAAAGGAGGCTCTAATGAAAAACTGTTTTTT
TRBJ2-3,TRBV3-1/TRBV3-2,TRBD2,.,CASSHHTVGLARPSTDTQYF,TGTGCCAGCAGCCATCACACTGTGGGACTAGCGCGCCCTAGCACAGATACGCAGTATTTT
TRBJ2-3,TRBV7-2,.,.,CASSSYTDTQYF,TGTGCCAGCAGCTCTTACACAGATACGCAGTATTTT
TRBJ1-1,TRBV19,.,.,CASSYREEAFF,TGTGCCAGTAGTTACAGGGAGGAAGCTTTCTTT
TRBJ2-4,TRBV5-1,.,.,CASSFTGSTKNIQYF,TGCGCCAGCAGTTTTACGGGGTCCACCAAAAACATTCAGTACTTC
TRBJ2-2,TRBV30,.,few,CAWSRGMNTGELFF,TGTGCCTGGAGTAGGGGAATGAACACCGGGGAGCTGTTTTTT
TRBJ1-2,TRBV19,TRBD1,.,CASSMTGYGYTF,TGTGCCAGTAGTATGACAGGGTATGGCTACACCTTC
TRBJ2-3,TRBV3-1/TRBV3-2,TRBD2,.,CASSASGGHTDTQYF,TGTGCCAGCAGCGCAAGCGGGGGCCACACAGATACGCAGTATTTT
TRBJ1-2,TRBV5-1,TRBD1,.,CASSLGAGGSYGYTF,TGCGCCAGCAGCTTGGGCGCAGGGGGCTCCTATGGCTACACCTTC
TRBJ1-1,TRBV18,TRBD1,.,CASSRTGENTEAFF,TGTGCCAGCTCACGGACAGGGGAGAACACTGAAGCTTTCTTT
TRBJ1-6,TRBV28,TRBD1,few,CASSIDRGNNSPLHF,TGTGCCAGCAGTATAGACAGGGGCAATAATTCACCCCTCCACTTT